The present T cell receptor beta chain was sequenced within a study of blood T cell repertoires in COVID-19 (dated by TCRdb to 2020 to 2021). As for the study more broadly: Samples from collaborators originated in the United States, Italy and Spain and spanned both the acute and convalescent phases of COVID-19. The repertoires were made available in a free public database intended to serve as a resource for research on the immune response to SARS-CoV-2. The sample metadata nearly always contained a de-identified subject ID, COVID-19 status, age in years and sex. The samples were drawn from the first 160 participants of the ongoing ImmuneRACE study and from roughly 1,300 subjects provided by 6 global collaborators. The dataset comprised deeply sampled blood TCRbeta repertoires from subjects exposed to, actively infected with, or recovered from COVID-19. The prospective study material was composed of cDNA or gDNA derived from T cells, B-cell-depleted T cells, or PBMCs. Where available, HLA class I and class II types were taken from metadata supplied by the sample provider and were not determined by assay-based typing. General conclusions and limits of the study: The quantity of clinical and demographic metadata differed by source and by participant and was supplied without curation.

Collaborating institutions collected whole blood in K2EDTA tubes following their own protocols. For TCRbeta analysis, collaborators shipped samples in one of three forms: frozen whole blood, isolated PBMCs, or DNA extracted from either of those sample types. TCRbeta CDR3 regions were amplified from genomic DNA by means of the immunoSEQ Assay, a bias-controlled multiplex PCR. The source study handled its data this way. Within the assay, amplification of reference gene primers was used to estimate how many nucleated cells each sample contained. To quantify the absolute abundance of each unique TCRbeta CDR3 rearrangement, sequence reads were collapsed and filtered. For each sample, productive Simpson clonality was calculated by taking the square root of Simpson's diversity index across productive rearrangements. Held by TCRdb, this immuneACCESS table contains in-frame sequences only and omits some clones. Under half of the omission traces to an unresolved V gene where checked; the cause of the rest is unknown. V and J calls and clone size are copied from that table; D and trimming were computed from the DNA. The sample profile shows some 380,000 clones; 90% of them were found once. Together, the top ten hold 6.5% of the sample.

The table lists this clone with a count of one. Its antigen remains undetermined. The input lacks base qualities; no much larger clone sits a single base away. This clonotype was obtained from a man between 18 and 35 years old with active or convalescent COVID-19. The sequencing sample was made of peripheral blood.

The bases read TGTGCCAGCAGCTTATGGTCAGGGGGAAAAGAAGCTTTCTTT. It translates to CASSLWSGGKEAFF. The chain is assembled from TRBV7-2 and TRBJ1-1; 7 central nucleotides agree with TRBD1. CDR1 and CDR2 are read off the germline V gene as SGHTA and FQGNSA. Trimming leaves V shorter by 2 bases and J shorter by 8 bases, with the junction holding 8 bases beyond the gene matches. Taken from cysteine to phenylalanine, the CDR3 has 14 residues. The retained sequence is limited to the CDR3, 42 bases, with the frame set at the first base.